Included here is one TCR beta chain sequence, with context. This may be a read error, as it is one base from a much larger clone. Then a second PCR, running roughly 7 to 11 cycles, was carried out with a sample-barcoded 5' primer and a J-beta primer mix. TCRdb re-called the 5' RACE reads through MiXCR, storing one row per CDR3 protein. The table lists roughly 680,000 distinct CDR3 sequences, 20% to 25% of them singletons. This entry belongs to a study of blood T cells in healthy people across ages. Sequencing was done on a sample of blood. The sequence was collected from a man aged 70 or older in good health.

CDR3 amino acids: CSADRQGAGTDTQYF. The CDR3 nucleotides read TGCAGCGCTGACCGACAGGGGGCAGGCACAGATACGCAGTATTTT. V usage is TRBV29-1 and J usage is TRBJ2-3, with 10 nucleotides matching TRBD1. The length of the CDR3 is 15 residues. Germline V gene data show CDR1 as SQVTM and CDR2 as ANQGSEA. Trimming cost V 7 bases and J 1 base; bases outside gene matches: 8.